This T cell receptor (beta chain) was identified during a study of T cell repertoires and HLA-DP antigens. General study findings and limits: Average cumulative frequency of previously undetected clones was roughly 36% against one allele and under 55% against the other.

CDR3 length: 21 residues. Turning to this clone: Antigen: not known.

TCRdb's copy holds only in-frame clones and misses some; the assay was immunoSEQ multiplex PCR. The table records over 100,000 clones, over 90% of them present only once. This chain connects TRBV21-1 to TRBJ2-6; the table's D gene call, TRBD1, was not cross checked with the DNA. TRBV21-1 is recorded as a pseudogene. The sample taken for sequencing was CD4+ T cells from PBMCs. The source of this sequence is a woman under 30 in good health and CMV-seronegative. The DNA for the CDR3 is TGTGCCAGCAAACAAAGAACCACGGGACAGGTCCCCCAGGTTGGGGCCAACGTCCTGACTTTC. Protein product: CASKQRTTGQVPQVGANVLTF.